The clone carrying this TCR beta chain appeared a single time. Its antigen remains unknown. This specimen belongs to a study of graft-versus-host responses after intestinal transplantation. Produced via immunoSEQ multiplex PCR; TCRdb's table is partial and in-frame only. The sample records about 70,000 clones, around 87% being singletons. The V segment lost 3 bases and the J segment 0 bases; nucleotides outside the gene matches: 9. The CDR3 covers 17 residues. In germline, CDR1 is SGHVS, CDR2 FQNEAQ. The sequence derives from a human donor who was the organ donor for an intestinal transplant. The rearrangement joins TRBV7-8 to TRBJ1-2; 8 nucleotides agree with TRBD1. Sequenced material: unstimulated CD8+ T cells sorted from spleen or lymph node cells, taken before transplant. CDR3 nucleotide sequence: TGTGCCAGCAGCTTTGACCCTGGACAGGGTTCTAACTATGGCTACACCTTC. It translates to CASSFDPGQGSNYGYTF.